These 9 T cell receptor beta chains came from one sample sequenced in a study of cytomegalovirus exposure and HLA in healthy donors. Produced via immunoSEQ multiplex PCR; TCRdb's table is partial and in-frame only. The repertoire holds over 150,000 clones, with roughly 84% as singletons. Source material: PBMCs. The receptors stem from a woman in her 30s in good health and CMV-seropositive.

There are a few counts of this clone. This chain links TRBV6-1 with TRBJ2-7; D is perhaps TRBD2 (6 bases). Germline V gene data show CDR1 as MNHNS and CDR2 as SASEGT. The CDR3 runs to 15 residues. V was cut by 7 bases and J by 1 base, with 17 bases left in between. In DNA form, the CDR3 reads TGTGCCAGCACCGCCGGGGACTCCTTATCCTACGAGCAGTACTTC. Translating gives CASTAGDSLSYEQYF.

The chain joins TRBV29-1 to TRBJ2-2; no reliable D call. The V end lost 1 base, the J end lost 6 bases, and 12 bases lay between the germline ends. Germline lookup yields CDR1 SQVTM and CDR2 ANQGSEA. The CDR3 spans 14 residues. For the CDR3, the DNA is TGCAGCGTTGAAGGTTACGTAGCCCCCGGGGAGCTGTTTTTT. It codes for CSVEGYVAPGELFF.

The CDR3 here is CASSYLPLDEQFF. CDR3 DNA sequence: TGTGCCAGCAGTTATCTTCCACTAGATGAGCAGTTCTTC. This chain connects TRBV6-5 to TRBJ2-1; D might be TRBD2 (5 bases). The germline gives CDR1 MNHEY, CDR2 SVGAGI. V shed 3 bases and J shed 8 bases, with 11 bases lying between them. CDR3 length: 13 residues.

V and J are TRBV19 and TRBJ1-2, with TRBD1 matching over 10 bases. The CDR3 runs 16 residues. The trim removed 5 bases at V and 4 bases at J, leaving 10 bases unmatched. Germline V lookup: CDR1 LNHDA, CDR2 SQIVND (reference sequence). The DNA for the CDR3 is TGTGCCAGTAGTCCGTTCGGGACAGGGGTACGCTATGGCTACACCTTC. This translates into CASSPFGTGVRYGYTF.

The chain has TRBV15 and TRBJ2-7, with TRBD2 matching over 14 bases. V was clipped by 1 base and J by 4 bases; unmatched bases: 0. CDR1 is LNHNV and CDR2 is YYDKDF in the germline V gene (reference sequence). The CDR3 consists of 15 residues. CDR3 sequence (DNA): TGTGCCACCAGCAGAGGGACTAGCGGGAGGTACGAGCAGTACTTC. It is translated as CATSRGTSGRYEQYF.

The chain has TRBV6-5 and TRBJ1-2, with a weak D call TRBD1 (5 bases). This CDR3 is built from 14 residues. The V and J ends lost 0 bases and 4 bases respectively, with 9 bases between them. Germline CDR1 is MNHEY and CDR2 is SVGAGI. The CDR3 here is CASSYSPGGYGYTF. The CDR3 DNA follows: TGTGCCAGCAGTTACTCGCCGGGGGGCTATGGCTACACCTTC.

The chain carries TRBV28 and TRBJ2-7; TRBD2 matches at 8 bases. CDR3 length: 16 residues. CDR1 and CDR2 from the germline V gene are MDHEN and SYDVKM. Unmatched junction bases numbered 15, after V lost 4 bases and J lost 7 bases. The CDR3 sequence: CASSSMTSEFRQEQYF. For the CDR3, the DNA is TGTGCCAGCAGTTCTATGACTAGCGAGTTCCGCCAGGAGCAGTACTTC.

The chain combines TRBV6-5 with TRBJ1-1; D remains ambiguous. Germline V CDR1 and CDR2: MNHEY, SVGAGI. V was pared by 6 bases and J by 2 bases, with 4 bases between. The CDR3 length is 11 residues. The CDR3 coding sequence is TGTGCCAGCAGACATAACACTGAAGCTTTCTTT. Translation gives CASRHNTEAFF.

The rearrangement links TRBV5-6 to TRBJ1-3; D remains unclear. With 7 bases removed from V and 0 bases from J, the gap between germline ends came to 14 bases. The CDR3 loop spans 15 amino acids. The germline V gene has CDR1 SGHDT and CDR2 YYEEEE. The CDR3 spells CASSPRTSSGNTIYF. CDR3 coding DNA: TGTGCCAGCTCTCCTAGGACTTCCTCTGGAAACACCATATATTTT.